This T cell receptor beta chain was sequenced during a study of Graves' ophthalmopathy and Graves' hyperthyroidism. Every ophthalmopathy donor presented moderate-to-severe activity, CAS ≥3, NOSPECS ≥4 and duration under 3 months. Patients were excluded if they had other autoimmune diseases or uncontrolled infections, and likewise if pregnancy or lactation applied. Scientists amplified the TCR beta CDR3 regions from RNA transcripts. Amplification began with first-round RT-PCR using HTBI primers, then second-round multiplex PCR was performed. TCRdb re-derived calls from the multiplex PCR reads in MiXCR, one entry per CDR3 protein. This sample has fewer than 600,000 distinct CDR3 sequences; under 15% occur once, and the top ten carry 8% to 10%. Germline loops: CDR1 MNHNS, CDR2 SASEGT. V shed 6 bases, J shed 1 base, and the junction held 9 bases outside the gene matches. The CDR3 contains 16 residues.

Notes on the study in general: Blood also harbored most expanded thyroid clonotypes above 0.001 frequency.

This clonotype was counted many times. Its antigen is currently unknown. The TCR was taken from a woman aged 30 to 39 with Graves' ophthalmopathy. Specimen: blood. The V and J genes are TRBV6-1 and TRBJ2-4, with 7 bases identical to TRBD2. The CDR3 loop reads CASRVERDGAKNIQYF. The CDR3 DNA reads as TGTGCCAGCAGGGTCGAGCGGGACGGGGCCAAAAACATTCAGTACTTC.